These T cell receptor beta chains were read from a single sample in a study of cytomegalovirus exposure and HLA in healthy donors. Clones were sequenced by immunoSEQ multiplex PCR, and TCRdb holds only the in-frame ones, with some missing. The sample contains about 94,000 clones, more than 75% of which appear only once. The sample taken for sequencing was PBMCs. The receptors were gathered from a human donor in good health. Both conserved end residues are part of each CDR3. The D gene is left open where the match is weak. Clone size is stated in some rows and not others, as once, few, many or a class when expanded.

J	size	D	V	CDR3	DNA
TRBJ2-7	NA	TRBD1	TRBV5-1	CASSSGQAVSYEQYF	TGCGCCAGCAGCTCCGGACAGGCGGTCTCCTACGAGCAGTACTTC
TRBJ2-7	NA	NA	TRBV5-8	CASSSARVSYEQYF	TGTGCCAGCAGCTCTGCCCGCGTCTCCTACGAGCAGTACTTC
TRBJ1-1	few	TRBD1	TRBV15	CATRPSDRGQTEAFF	TGTGCCACCAGACCCTCCGACAGGGGCCAGACTGAAGCTTTCTTT
TRBJ2-5	NA	TRBD2	TRBV9	CASSAGLALETQYF	TGTGCCAGCAGCGCGGGACTAGCACTTGAGACCCAGTACTTC
TRBJ1-2	NA	TRBD1	TRBV7-9	CASSHMWARGNSNYGYTF	TGTGCCAGCAGTCATATGTGGGCCAGGGGGAACTCTAACTATGGCTACACCTTC
TRBJ1-4	NA	NA	TRBV2	CASSESVQGSKKLFF	TGTGCCAGCAGTGAATCGGTACAGGGATCTAAAAAACTGTTTTTT
TRBJ2-1	NA	TRBD2	TRBV27	CASSFGRREGQFF	TGTGCCAGCAGTTTTGGGAGGCGGGAGGGGCAGTTCTTC
TRBJ2-6	NA	NA	TRBV9	CASSPGHISGANVLTF	TGTGCCAGCAGCCCCGGACACATCTCTGGGGCCAACGTCCTGACTTTC
TRBJ2-5	few	TRBD2	TRBV5-6	CASSLAGRGQETQYF	TGTGCCAGCAGCTTGGCCGGGAGGGGGCAAGAGACCCAGTACTTC
TRBJ1-6	NA	NA	TRBV6-4	CASSEAGTRNSPLHF	TGTGCCAGCAGTGAGGCGGGGACTAGGAATTCACCCCTCCACTTT
TRBJ2-1	few	NA	TRBV7-9	CASSLRGDNEQFF	TGTGCCAGCAGCTTACGCGGGGACAATGAGCAGTTCTTC
TRBJ2-3	NA	TRBD2	TRBV9	CASSASGGGTDTQYF	TGTGCCAGCAGCGCCAGCGGGGGGGGGACAGATACGCAGTATTTT
TRBJ1-2	NA	TRBD1	TRBV6-5	CASSPQGEVDGYTF	TGTGCCAGCAGTCCCCAGGGGGAGGTAGATGGCTACACCTTC
TRBJ1-1	NA	NA	TRBV12-5	CASGLQGRFTEAFF	TGTGCTAGTGGTTTGCAGGGAAGATTCACTGAAGCTTTCTTT
TRBJ2-2	NA	NA	TRBV5-1	CASSWTPNTGELFF	TGCGCCAGCAGCTGGACACCTAACACCGGGGAGCTGTTTTTT
TRBJ2-5	NA	TRBD1	TRBV4-3	CASSRGQGDQETQYF	TGCGCCAGCAGCCGGGGACAGGGGGACCAAGAGACCCAGTACTTC
TRBJ1-1	NA	NA	TRBV14	CASRYAGENTEAFF	TGTGCCAGCAGGTATGCGGGGGAGAACACTGAAGCTTTCTTT
TRBJ1-2	NA	NA	TRBV18	CASSPTDSQSGYTF	TGTGCCAGCTCACCCACGGACAGCCAGTCAGGCTACACCTTC
TRBJ1-4	NA	NA	TRBV19	CASSSEEGINEKLFF	TGTGCCAGTAGTTCCGAGGAAGGCATTAATGAAAAACTGTTTTTT
TRBJ2-3	NA	NA	TRBV6-6	CASSYMRDTQYF	TGTGCCAGCAGTTACATGCGGGATACGCAGTATTTT
TRBJ2-1	NA	NA	TRBV15	CATSRDRAGQQFF	TGTGCCACCAGCAGAGATCGAGCGGGCCAGCAGTTCTTC